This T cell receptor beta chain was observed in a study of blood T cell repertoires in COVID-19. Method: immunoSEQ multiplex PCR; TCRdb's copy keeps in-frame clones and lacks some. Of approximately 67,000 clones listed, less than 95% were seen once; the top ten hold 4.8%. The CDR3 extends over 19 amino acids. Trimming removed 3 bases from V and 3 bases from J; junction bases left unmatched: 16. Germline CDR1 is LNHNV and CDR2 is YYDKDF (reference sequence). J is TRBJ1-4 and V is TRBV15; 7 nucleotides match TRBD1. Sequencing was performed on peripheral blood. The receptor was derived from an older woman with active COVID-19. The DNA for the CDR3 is TGTGCCACCAGCAGCAAGAGGACAGGAAACTTCAGAGCTAATGAAAAACTGTTTTTT. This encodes CATSSKRTGNFRANEKLFF. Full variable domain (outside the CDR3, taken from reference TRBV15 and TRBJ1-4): DAMVIQNPRYQVTQFGKPVTLSCSQTLNHNVMYWYQQKSSQAPKLLFHYYDKDFNNEADTPDNFQSRRPNTSFCFLDIRSPGLGDTAMYLCATSSKRTGNFRANEKLFFGSGTQLSVL.